Shown below are 17 T cell receptor beta chains from a single sample sequenced in a study of T cells in Graves' hyperthyroidism and ophthalmopathy (dated by TCRdb to between 2018 and 2021). The library was made by multiplex PCR. Sequenced on an Illumina HiSeq 2000. TCR beta CDR3 regions were amplified from RNA transcripts. For the first round of RT-PCR on the TCR CDR3, the HTBI primer set was used together with the Qiagen OneStep RT-PCR kit. TCRdb applied fastp at Q25 and MiXCR to the public reads, then kept only in-frame beta chains. Rows are unified per CDR3 protein, each entry keeping the most common DNA and genes. Here the sample has under 350,000 distinct CDR3 sequences; over 15% occur a single time. In total, the top ten clones hold just over 55% of the sample. Sequencing used blood. Receptors were obtained from a woman aged 55-75 years with Graves' ophthalmopathy.

In this sample, this clonotype turned up many times. V usage is TRBV2 and J usage is TRBJ2-2, with D perhaps matching TRBD1 or TRBD2 (5 bases each). V dropped 6 bases and J dropped 1 base, with 15 bases sitting between them. The CDR3 is made up of 16 amino acids. Germline assignment: CDR1 SNHLY and CDR2 FYNNEI. In nucleotides, the CDR3 is TGTGCCAGCAGACCAACGGGACGGCGGAACACCGGGGAGCTGTTTTTT. Translating it yields CASRPTGRRNTGELFF. The full variable domain, its missing parts supplied by reference TRBV2 and TRBJ2-2, is EPEVTQTPSHQVTQMGQEVILRCVPISNHLYFYWYRQILGQKVEFLVSFYNNEISEKSEIFDDQFSVERPDGSNFTLKIRSTKLEDSAMYFCASRPTGRRNTGELFFGEGSRLTVL.

This clonotype came up many times. The rearrangement links TRBV5-1 to TRBJ2-2; 9 nucleotides match TRBD1. The CDR3 is 15 residues long. The V and J ends lost 4 bases and 10 bases, in that order; junction bases with no gene match: 11. Germline CDR1 SGHRS, CDR2 YFSETQ. The CDR3 spells CASSLGTGRTEELFF. The CDR3 DNA reads as TGCGCCAGCAGCCTCGGGACAGGGAGAACGGAGGAGCTGTTTTTT.

This clonotype was observed at least ten times. The genes are TRBV7-2 and TRBJ1-4, with D uncertain. The CDR3 covers 12 residues. V was shortened by 1 base and J by 11 bases, with 8 bases between the two germline ends. Germline values: CDR1 SGHTA, CDR2 FQGNSA. The CDR3 DNA sequence: TGTGCCAGCAGCTTAGGGGCAACGAAACTGTTTTTT. Amino acid sequence: CASSLGATKLFF.

This clonotype was recorded a few times. This chain uses TRBV29-1 with TRBJ1-3; 10 bases fit TRBD1. Germline V lookup: CDR1 SQVTM, CDR2 ANQGSEA. V shed 2 bases, J shed 5 bases, and the junction held 9 bases outside the gene matches. The CDR3 spans 16 residues. CDR3 in amino acids: CSVEFRDRGRRNTIYF. The CDR3 DNA follows: TGCAGCGTTGAATTCCGTGACAGGGGGCGTCGAAACACCATATATTTT.

This clonotype was recorded at least ten times. The rearrangement links TRBV7-6 to TRBJ1-1; possibly TRBD1 for D (6 bases). The V end lost 5 bases, the J end lost 2 bases, and 15 bases lay between the germline ends. The CDR3 spans 15 residues. Germline V gene sequence: CDR1 SGHVS, CDR2 FNYEAQ. The CDR3 sequence: CASSRRGGSNTEAFF. The CDR3 nucleotides are TGTGCCAGCAGCCGTCGAGGGGGATCTAACACTGAAGCTTTCTTT.

V and J are TRBV6-5 and TRBJ2-7, with 10 bases matching TRBD2. The V gene's germline CDR1 is MNHEY and CDR2 SVGAGI. The length of the CDR3 is 16 residues. V lost 3 bases and J lost 2; bases outside the gene matches: 7. Written as DNA, the CDR3 is TGTGCCAGCAGTTATGCGGGGGGGACTAGCGCCTACGAGCAGTACTTC. Amino acids: CASSYAGGTSAYEQYF.

Ten or more counts support this clonotype. V usage is TRBV6-6 and J usage is TRBJ1-2, with D maybe TRBD1 (5 bases). V lost 2 bases and J 7 bases, leaving 14 bases between the germline ends. Germline CDR1 and CDR2: MNHNY and SVGAGI (reference sequence). The CDR3 extends over 14 amino acids. For the CDR3, the DNA is TGTGCCAGCAGTTACCTTCCTGACAGTTCTGGCTACACCTTC. It yields the protein CASSYLPDSSGYTF.

The DNA for the CDR3 is TGTGCCAGCTGCTTTGGGGAATGGGAGACCCAGTACTTC. Protein product: CASCFGEWETQYF. V gene TRBV2 combines with J gene TRBJ2-5; D gene uncertain. The CDR3 spans 13 residues. The V gene's germline CDR1 is SNHLY and CDR2 FYNNEI. Trimming pared 8 bases from V and 5 bases from J, leaving 15 bases between.

This clonotype was found many times. The chain uses TRBV7-2 and TRBJ2-3; D call uncertain. The CDR3 runs 15 residues. The V end lost 8 bases, the J end lost 0 bases, and 15 bases lay between the germline ends. Germline assignment: CDR1 SGHTA and CDR2 FQGNSA. CDR3 DNA: TGTGCCAGCCGCCGTGCGAGAGCGAGCACAGATACGCAGTATTTT. Protein: CASRRARASTDTQYF.

This clonotype was detected ten times or more. The chain couples TRBV11-2 to TRBJ1-1; possible D gene TRBD1, 6 bases. Germline lookup yields CDR1 SGHAT and CDR2 FQNNGV. The CDR3 totals 13 residues. The V end was cut by 5 bases, the J end by 1 base, with 8 bases between. The CDR3 is CASSTDRNTEAFF. CDR3 DNA: TGTGCCAGCAGCACGGACAGGAACACTGAAGCTTTCTTT.

On this clonotype: A clone one base away is much larger, so this may be a read error. The chain carries TRBV24-1 and TRBJ2-3; 7 bases fit TRBD1. V lost 4 bases, J lost 0 bases, and 3 bases stayed unmatched. From germline, CDR1 is KGHDR and CDR2 SFDVKD. This CDR3 is 15 amino acids long. The CDR3 DNA reads as TGTGCCACCAGTGAGTCGACAGGGAGCACAGATACGCAGTATTTT. This translates into CATSESTGSTDTQYF.

This clonotype showed up just a few times. The chain carries TRBV29-1 and TRBJ2-5; the match to TRBD1 covers 10 bases. The CDR3 length is 11 residues. Germline CDR1 and CDR2: SQVTM and ANQGSEA. CDR3 sequence (DNA): TGCACCCTGGGACAGGGGGAGACCCAGTACTTC. This encodes CTLGQGETQYF.

The chain links TRBV9 to TRBJ2-5; maybe TRBD1 (6 bases). Trimming removed 0 bases at V and 4 bases at J, with 16 bases between. CDR1 is SGDLS and CDR2 is YYNGEE in the germline V gene. CDR3 size: 16 residues. The CDR3 loop is CASSVGLDRGSETQYF. The CDR3 nucleotides read TGTGCCAGCAGCGTAGGTTTGGACAGAGGATCAGAGACCCAGTACTTC.

The chain couples TRBV2 to TRBJ2-2; D is possibly TRBD1 (5 bases). Germline CDR1 is SNHLY and CDR2 is FYNNEI. The CDR3 covers 15 residues. The V end lost 6 bases, the J end lost 5 bases, and 16 bases lay between the germline ends. DNA of the CDR3: TGTGCCAGCAGCAGGTTGGCAGGGAATACCGGGGAGCTGTTTTTT. Translated: CASSRLAGNTGELFF.

This clonotype came up many times. The CDR3 region has the DNA TGTGCCAGCAGCCCTCAAGGCGGCTATGGCTACACCTTC. Amino acids: CASSPQGGYGYTF. This chain links TRBV6-1 with TRBJ1-2; no reliable D call. Trimming left V 6 bases short and J 4 bases short, with 12 bases between. Germline CDR1 MNHNS, CDR2 SASEGT. CDR3 length: 13 residues.

The V call is TRBV4-2, the J call TRBJ1-6; D is perhaps TRBD1 (5 bases). The germline V gene encodes CDR1 LGHNA and CDR2 YNFKEQ. Between the trimmed V and J ends, which lost 4 bases and 7 bases, there was a span of 17 bases. CDR3 length: 16 amino acids. Here the CDR3 reads CASSPGGGKGNSPLHF. For the CDR3, the DNA is TGTGCCAGCAGCCCCGGCGGGGGGAAAGGGAATTCACCCCTCCACTTT.

The sample holds a few counts of this clonotype. Its ends do not fully match the called genes, so a read error is possible. This chain uses TRBV15 with TRBJ2-1; maybe TRBD2 (5 bases). The CDR3 is 16 amino acids. Germline values: CDR1 LNHNV, CDR2 YYDKDF (reference sequence). The CDR3 DNA reads as TGTGTCACCAGCCAGAGTACCGGGGTCGGGAACAATGAGCAGTTCTTC. Amino acid sequence: CVTSQSTGVGNNEQFF.